The 5 T cell receptor beta chains below were found in one sample sequenced in a study of tumor-infiltrating lymphocytes in primary liver carcinoma. The investigators made TCR beta cDNA from approximately 510 ng total RNA, using a constant-region primer. Modified slightly, ARM-PCR produced TCR beta libraries over three nested multiplex PCR rounds. With TRBV1-TRBV30 forward primers and a C-beta reverse primer, the first two PCR rounds were run for roughly 10 cycles each. TCRdb recomputed calls from the multiplex PCR reads with MiXCR, one row per CDR3 protein. The sample includes approximately 92,000 distinct CDR3 sequences, around 70% of them seen just once. Co-extraction of RNA and DNA was performed on roughly 20-31 mg of unsorted bulk tissue. The specimen sequenced was tumor-adjacent normal liver tissue. The receptor source for this set is a man aged 35-49 years with primary liver carcinoma and hepatitis B virus infection.

A remark on this clonotype: Possible read error: a much larger clone is one base away. V and J are TRBV12-3 or TRBV12-4 and TRBJ2-1; 8 bases are shared with TRBD1. CDR3 size: 17 residues. CDR3 bases: TGTGTCAGCAGTCCCCCTACCGGGACAGGCTCCTACAATGAGCAGTTCTTC. Protein sequence: CVSSPPTGTGSYNEQFF.

This clonotype was seen repeatedly, ten times or more. The chain couples TRBV6-2 or TRBV6-3 to TRBJ2-6, with 7 bases lining up with TRBD2. Germline CDR1 is MNHEY and CDR2 is SVGEGT. CDR3 size: 21 residues. J gave up 0 bases and V 7 bases, and 21 bases lay outside the gene matches. CDR3 region: CASTPRRRGSSGASGANVLTF. The DNA for the CDR3 is TGTGCCAGCACCCCCAGGAGACGTGGGTCTAGCGGCGCCTCTGGGGCCAACGTCCTGACTTTC.

Points on this clonotype: At one boundary the junction diverges from the germline segment, which might be a read error. The CDR3, as DNA: TGTGTCAGCAGCTTAATGGGGACTAGCGTCAATGAGCAGTTCTTC. This codes for CVSSLMGTSVNEQFF. The chain recombines TRBV7-9 with TRBJ2-1; 10 bases align to TRBD2. The CDR3 totals 15 residues. Per the germline V gene, CDR1 is SEHNR and CDR2 is FQNEAQ (reference sequence).

On this clonotype: The CDR3 carries no conserved terminal phenylalanine or tryptophan, so it likely arises from a read error. This chain uses TRBV11-1 with TRBJ2-5, with D possibly being TRBD2 (5 bases). The CDR3 has 19 residues. Germline CDR1 SGHAT, CDR2 FQDESV (reference sequence). The CDR3, as DNA: TGTGCCGGCAGCCCGCCCCCGGAGGTCAGGAAGGACTTCCAAGAGACACAGTACCTC. Its protein is CAGSPPPEVRKDFQETQYL.

Concerning this clonotype: An end of the junction differs from the germline gene, which may be a read error. The V call is TRBV11-1, the J call TRBJ2-2; D is possibly TRBD2 (5 bases). This CDR3 has 13 residues. Per the germline V gene, CDR1 is SGHAT and CDR2 is FQDESV (reference sequence). The DNA of the CDR3 is TGTGCCAGTAGCCGGGTAATTACCGGGAAGCTGTTTTTT. This translates into CASSRVITGKLFF.